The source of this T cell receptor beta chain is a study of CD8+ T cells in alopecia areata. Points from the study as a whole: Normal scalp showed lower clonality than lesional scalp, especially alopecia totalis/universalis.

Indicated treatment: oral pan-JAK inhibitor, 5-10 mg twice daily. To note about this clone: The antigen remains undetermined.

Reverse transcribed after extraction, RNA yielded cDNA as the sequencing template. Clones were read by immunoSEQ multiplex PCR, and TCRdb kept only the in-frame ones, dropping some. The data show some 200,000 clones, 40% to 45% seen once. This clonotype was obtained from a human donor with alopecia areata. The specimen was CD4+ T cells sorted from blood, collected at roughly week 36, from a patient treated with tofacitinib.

The CDR3 protein is CASCAGRETQYF. The CDR3 DNA follows: TGTGCCAGCTGTGCAGGGCGGGAGACCCAGTACTTC. V and J are TRBV28 and TRBJ2-5, with a tentative D call TRBD1 (5 bases). The CDR3 is 12 amino acids. Germline CDR1 reads MDHEN; CDR2 reads SYDVKM. Trimming stripped 8 bases from V and 5 bases from J, with 12 bases between.